A selection of T cell receptor beta chains follows, all from one sample in a study of T cell responses to AZD1222 COVID-19 vaccine. The repertoire was sequenced with immunoSEQ multiplex PCR; TCRdb's copy has only in-frame clones and lacks some. Of approximately 140,000 clones listed, about 89% are singletons. The source material was peripheral blood, sampled 28 days after the second AZD1222 dose. These receptors originate from an adult who received the AZD1222 COVID-19 vaccine. Each CDR3 is given with its conserved first and last residue. A D gene is named only where the DNA matches it firmly. Where a row states a size, it is once, few, many or the class of an expanded clone; other rows omit it.

j_call | d_call | v_call | clone_size | cdr3_aa | cdr3_nt
TRBJ2-3 | NA | TRBV5-1 | NA | CASSREDTQYF | TGCGCCAGCAGCCGGGAAGATACGCAGTATTTT
TRBJ2-1 | NA | TRBV11-2 | NA | CASSLDLEREQFF | TGTGCCAGCAGCTTAGATCTTGAGAGAGAGCAGTTCTTC
TRBJ2-5 | NA | TRBV5-1 | NA | CASSLGLGRETQYF | TGCGCCAGCAGCTTGGGACTGGGCCGAGAGACCCAGTACTTC
TRBJ1-2 | NA | TRBV12-3/TRBV12-4 | NA | CAGHREGIGGYTF | TGTGCCGGCCACAGGGAAGGGATCGGGGGCTACACCTTC
TRBJ2-6 | TRBD2 | TRBV6-2/TRBV6-3 | NA | CASSYSGTSGSGANVLTF | TGTGCCAGCAGTTACTCCGGGACTAGCGGCTCTGGGGCCAACGTCCTGACTTTC
TRBJ2-1 | NA | TRBV7-7 | NA | CASSHSPDSNYNEQFF | TGTGCTAGCAGCCATTCCCCAGACAGTAACTACAATGAGCAGTTCTTC
TRBJ1-2 | NA | TRBV19 | NA | CASSIEGNYGYTF | TGTGCCAGTAGTATAGAGGGTAACTATGGCTACACCTTC
TRBJ1-5 | NA | TRBV19 | few | CASSIFGGQQQPQHF | TGTGCCAGTAGTATATTCGGTGGGCAGCAACAGCCCCAGCATTTT
TRBJ2-1 | TRBD2 | TRBV7-8 | NA | CASSLGVDTSVNEQFF | TGTGCCAGCAGCTTAGGAGTCGACACTAGCGTAAATGAGCAGTTCTTC
TRBJ1-2 | NA | TRBV28 | NA | CASIRGGVGSYGYTF | TGTGCCAGCATCAGAGGAGGGGTCGGTTCCTATGGCTACACCTTC
TRBJ2-3 | TRBD2 | TRBV7-6 | once | CASSLGAGGTSTDTQYF | TGTGCCAGCAGCTTAGGAGCGGGGGGGACTAGCACAGATACGCAGTATTTT
TRBJ1-3 | TRBD1 | TRBV28 | NA | CASSSHRGAGNTIYF | TGTGCCAGCAGCTCCCACAGGGGGGCTGGAAACACCATATATTTT
TRBJ2-6 | NA | TRBV14 | NA | CASSQTSTGANVLTF | TGTGCCAGCAGCCAAACCTCGACAGGGGCCAACGTCCTGACTTTC
TRBJ2-1 | NA | TRBV6-5 | NA | CASTHGVNEQFF | TGTGCCAGCACCCACGGGGTCAATGAGCAGTTCTTC
TRBJ1-2 | TRBD1 | TRBV27 | NA | CASGYRGDYGYTF | TGTGCCAGCGGTTACAGGGGGGACTATGGCTACACCTTC
TRBJ2-5 | NA | TRBV29-1 | NA | CSVRSTGFGETQYF | TGCAGCGTTCGTTCCACAGGGTTTGGGGAGACCCAGTACTTC
TRBJ2-2 | NA | TRBV7-9 | many | CASRPGDMNTGELFF | TGTGCCAGCAGACCAGGTGATATGAACACCGGGGAGCTGTTTTTT
TRBJ2-1 | TRBD1 | TRBV5-6 | NA | CASRPTYRGQYNEQFF | TGTGCCAGCAGACCCACGTACAGGGGGCAGTACAATGAGCAGTTCTTC
TRBJ2-3 | NA | TRBV5-4 | NA | CASSLAIVDTQYF | TGTGCCAGCAGCTTGGCCATAGTAGATACGCAGTATTTT
TRBJ2-5 | NA | TRBV19 | NA | CASSAPLLGGARTWETQYF | TGTGCCAGTAGTGCTCCTTTGTTAGGCGGGGCCCGTACGTGGGAGACCCAGTACTTC
TRBJ1-5 | NA | TRBV7-9 | NA | CASSPSDQPQHF | TGTGCCAGCAGCCCTAGTGACCAGCCCCAGCATTTT
TRBJ1-6 | TRBD1 | TRBV6-2/TRBV6-3 | NA | CASSRIDRVVSPLHF | TGTGCCAGCAGCCGGATAGACAGGGTGGTTTCACCCCTCCACTTT
TRBJ2-3 | NA | TRBV11-3 | NA | CASSPRDTSTDTQYF | TGTGCCAGCAGCCCCCGGGACACAAGCACAGATACGCAGTATTTT
TRBJ2-5 | NA | TRBV7-2 | NA | CASSLAPSDQETQYF | TGTGCCAGCAGCTTAGCACCTAGCGATCAAGAGACCCAGTACTTC
TRBJ1-4 | NA | TRBV3-1/TRBV3-2 | NA | CASSQVNEKLFF | TGTGCCAGCAGCCAAGTCAATGAAAAACTGTTTTTT
TRBJ1-4 | NA | TRBV5-1 | NA | CASSPRGEETTNEKLFF | TGCGCCAGCAGCCCTCGGGGTGAGGAGACAACTAATGAAAAACTGTTTTTT
TRBJ2-7 | TRBD2 | TRBV7-9 | NA | CASSLGGLESEQYF | TGTGCCAGCAGCCTAGGAGGACTAGAGAGCGAGCAGTACTTC
TRBJ2-1 | NA | TRBV3-1/TRBV3-2 | NA | CASSQTPGNEQFF | TGTGCCAGCAGCCAGACACCGGGGAATGAGCAGTTCTTC
TRBJ1-5 | NA | TRBV12-3/TRBV12-4 | NA | CASSLTGNQPQHF | TGTGCCAGCAGTCTCACCGGCAATCAGCCCCAGCATTTT
TRBJ1-5 | NA | TRBV18 | NA | CASSPQTGQPQHF | TGTGCCAGCTCACCACAGACTGGTCAGCCCCAGCATTTT
TRBJ1-5 | NA | TRBV2 | few | CASSDRDNQPQHF | TGTGCCAGCAGTGACAGAGACAATCAGCCCCAGCATTTT
TRBJ2-5 | NA | TRBV7-3 | few | CASSPGSQETQYF | TGTGCCAGCAGTCCAGGTTCGCAAGAGACCCAGTACTTC
TRBJ2-7 | TRBD1 | TRBV7-9 | NA | CASSLPGTGYEQYF | TGTGCCAGCAGCTTACCCGGGACAGGGTACGAGCAGTACTTC
TRBJ2-7 | NA | TRBV6-5 | NA | CASRLEATSSYEQYF | TGTGCCAGCAGACTAGAAGCGACTAGCTCCTACGAGCAGTACTTC
TRBJ1-1 | TRBD1 | TRBV29-1 | NA | CSVVAGQGGLSTMNTEAFF | TGCAGCGTCGTGGCGGGACAGGGGGGCTTAAGTACTATGAACACTGAAGCTTTCTTT
TRBJ1-1 | NA | TRBV10-3 | once | CAISERSNTEAFF | TGTGCCATCAGTGAAAGGTCAAATACTGAAGCTTTCTTT
TRBJ1-1 | NA | TRBV12-3/TRBV12-4 | NA | CASSFARTEAFF | TGTGCCAGCAGTTTCGCACGGACTGAAGCTTTCTTT
TRBJ1-3 | NA | TRBV18 | NA | CASSPPGPSSGNTIYF | TGTGCCAGCTCACCACCGGGACCCTCCTCTGGAAACACCATATATTTT
TRBJ2-7 | NA | TRBV12-5 | NA | CASSPPVPFSYEQYF | TGTGCTAGTTCCCCGCCAGTACCCTTCTCCTACGAGCAGTACTTC
TRBJ2-1 | TRBD1 | TRBV24-1 | once | CATSELPDLRQGARNNEQFF | TGTGCCACCAGTGAGCTCCCAGATCTTAGACAGGGGGCTCGCAACAATGAGCAGTTCTTC
TRBJ1-6 | NA | TRBV3-1/TRBV3-2 | NA | CASSQGQVRLHF | TGTGCCAGCAGCCAAGGTCAGGTGCGCCTCCACTTT
TRBJ2-1 | TRBD2 | TRBV19 | NA | CATSSGGWSSYNEQFF | TGTGCCACCTCTAGCGGGGGGTGGAGCTCCTACAATGAGCAGTTCTTC
TRBJ1-3 | TRBD1 | TRBV28 | NA | CASSLETGVVGNTIYF | TGTGCCAGCAGTTTAGAGACAGGGGTCGTTGGAAACACCATATATTTT
TRBJ2-1 | NA | TRBV7-9 | NA | CASSLQGTYNEQFF | TGTGCCAGCAGCTTACAGGGGACTTACAATGAGCAGTTCTTC
TRBJ2-6 | TRBD2 | TRBV9 | NA | CASSAGGALSSGANVLTF | TGTGCCAGCAGCGCCGGGGGGGCGCTGAGCTCTGGGGCCAACGTCCTGACTTTC
TRBJ2-1 | TRBD2 | TRBV9 | NA | CASSPRLAGLSYNEQFF | TGTGCCAGCAGCCCTCGACTAGCGGGGCTCTCCTACAATGAGCAGTTCTTC
TRBJ1-2 | TRBD1 | TRBV28 | NA | CASSLGGTGGQNYGYTF | TGTGCCAGCAGTTTAGGTGGGACAGGGGGACAGAACTATGGCTACACCTTC